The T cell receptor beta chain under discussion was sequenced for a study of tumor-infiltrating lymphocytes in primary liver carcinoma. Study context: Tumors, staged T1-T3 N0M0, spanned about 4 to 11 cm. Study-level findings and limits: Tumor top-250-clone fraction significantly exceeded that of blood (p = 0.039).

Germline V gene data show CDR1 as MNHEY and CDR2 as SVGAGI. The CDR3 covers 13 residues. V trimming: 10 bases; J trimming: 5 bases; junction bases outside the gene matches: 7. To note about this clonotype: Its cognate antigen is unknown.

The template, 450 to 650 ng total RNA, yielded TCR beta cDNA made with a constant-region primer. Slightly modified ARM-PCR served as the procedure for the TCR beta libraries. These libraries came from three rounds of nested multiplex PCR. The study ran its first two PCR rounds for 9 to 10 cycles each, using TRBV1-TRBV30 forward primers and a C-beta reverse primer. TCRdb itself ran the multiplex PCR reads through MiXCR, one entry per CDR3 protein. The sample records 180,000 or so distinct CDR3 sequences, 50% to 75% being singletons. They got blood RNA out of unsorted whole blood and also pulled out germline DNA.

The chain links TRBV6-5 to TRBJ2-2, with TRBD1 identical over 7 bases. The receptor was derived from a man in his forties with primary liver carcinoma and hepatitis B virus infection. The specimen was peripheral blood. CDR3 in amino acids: CAIGDSPTGELFF. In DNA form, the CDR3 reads TGTGCCATCGGGGACAGCCCAACCGGGGAGCTGTTTTTT.